The 24 T cell receptor beta chains below all came from one sample that was sequenced in a study of T cell responses to AZD1222 COVID-19 vaccine. Generated by immunoSEQ multiplex PCR, the TCRdb table keeps only in-frame clones and is missing some. This sample has approximately 100,000 clones, with less than 95% found just once. The material was peripheral blood, obtained on day 0 of AZD1222 vaccination. The receptors originated from an adult in good health.

This CDR3 is CASSFSDYEQYF. The DNA of the CDR3 is TGTGCCAGCAGCTTTTCAGACTACGAGCAGTACTTC. J is TRBJ2-7 and V is TRBV11-1, with no clear D. CDR3 length equals 12 residues. The germline V and J ends were trimmed by 3 bases and 3 bases, with 6 bases remaining between them. Germline V lookup: CDR1 SGHAT, CDR2 FQDESV (reference sequence).

The J gene is TRBJ2-5, the V gene TRBV28; TRBD2 matches at 10 bases. The CDR3 consists of 15 residues. Germline V gives CDR1 MDHEN, CDR2 SYDVKM. The V and J ends lost 5 bases and 5 bases, in that order; junction bases with no gene match: 8. The CDR3, as DNA: TGTGCCAGCAGTGAGCGGGGGGGCCAGGGGGAGACCCAGTACTTC. Translated: CASSERGGQGETQYF.

V gene TRBV11-2 combines with J gene TRBJ1-5; D not certain. The V end lost 5 bases, the J end lost 0 bases, and 5 bases lay between the germline ends. CDR3 size: 13 residues. In germline, CDR1 is SGHAT, CDR2 FQNNGV. The CDR3 coding sequence is TGTGCCAGCAGCCCCTATAGCAATCAGCCCCAGCATTTT. Amino acid sequence: CASSPYSNQPQHF. Using reference TRBV11-2 and TRBJ1-5 for the parts outside the CDR3, the full variable domain is EAGVAQSPRYKIIEKRQSVAFWCNPISGHATLYWYQQILGQGPKLLIQFQNNGVVDDSQLPKDRFSAERLKGVDSTLKIQPAKLEDSAVYLCASSPYSNQPQHFGDGTRLSIL.

The genes are TRBV7-2 and TRBJ2-3; 10 bases map to TRBD2. The CDR3 length is 18 residues. The J segment lost 0 bases and the V segment lost 6 bases, leaving 12 bases of the junction unmatched. The germline V gene has CDR1 SGHTA and CDR2 FQGNSA. This chain's CDR3 is CASRRLSSGGRSTDTQYF. CDR3 in DNA: TGTGCCAGCAGAAGGTTAAGTAGCGGGGGGCGGAGCACAGATACGCAGTATTTT.

V is TRBV5-6 and J is TRBJ1-6, with a tentative D call TRBD1 (5 bases). With 1 base removed from V and 9 bases from J, the gap between germline ends came to 20 bases. Germline V gives CDR1 SGHDT, CDR2 YYEEEE. This CDR3 spans 17 amino acids. The CDR3 loop reads CASSLFGLSAGGSPLHF. In nucleotides, the CDR3 is TGTGCCAGCAGCTTGTTTGGACTCTCCGCCGGGGGTTCACCCCTCCACTTT.

The chain is built from TRBV19 and TRBJ2-6; D perhaps matches TRBD2 (6 bases). The CDR3 is made up of 11 amino acids. CDR1 LNHDA and CDR2 SQIVND come from the germline V gene (reference sequence). The V and J ends lost 4 bases and 16 bases respectively, with 11 bases between them. The CDR3 loop is CASSTGLRLTF. For the CDR3, the DNA is TGTGCCAGTAGTACGGGACTTAGGCTGACTTTC.

The chain carries TRBV4-1 and TRBJ1-2, with 8 bases matching TRBD1. Germline trimming cut 3 bases from V and 4 bases from J; bases unmatched to any gene: 7. Looked up from germline, CDR1 is MGHRA and CDR2 is YSYEKL. The length of the CDR3 is 15 residues. This chain's CDR3 is CASSQGTGTTYGYTF. CDR3 DNA sequence: TGCGCCAGCAGCCAGGGGACAGGCACCACCTATGGCTACACCTTC.

The chain carries TRBV9 and TRBJ1-2; 9 bases line up with TRBD1. CDR3 size: 14 residues. Per germline, CDR1 SGDLS and CDR2 YYNGEE. The V segment lost 1 base and the J segment 6 bases; nucleotides outside the gene matches: 4. The CDR3 sequence is CASSVTGTGHGYTF. In DNA form, the CDR3 reads TGTGCCAGCAGCGTAACCGGGACAGGGCATGGCTACACCTTC.

The chain combines TRBV5-1 with TRBJ2-1, with 10 bases lining up with TRBD2. This CDR3 comprises 17 residues. In germline, CDR1 is SGHRS, CDR2 YFSETQ. V trimming: 0 bases; J trimming: 8 bases; junction bases outside the gene matches: 11. This CDR3 reads CASSLELRAGGPHEQFF. CDR3 coding DNA: TGCGCCAGCAGCTTGGAATTGCGAGCGGGGGGGCCCCATGAGCAGTTCTTC.

J is TRBJ1-4 and V is TRBV19; D might be TRBD1 (5 bases). The CDR3 sequence is 17 residues long. CDR1 LNHDA and CDR2 SQIVND come from the germline V gene (reference sequence). The V gene lost 5 bases and the J gene lost 0 bases, with 16 bases spanning the gap. In DNA form, the CDR3 reads TGTGCCAGTAGTCAATACCGGGGCCCAGCAACTAATGAAAAACTGTTTTTT. Translation: CASSQYRGPATNEKLFF.

The V call is TRBV5-1, the J call TRBJ1-2; D ambiguous. The CDR3 extends over 14 amino acids. Germline V gives CDR1 SGHRS, CDR2 YFSETQ. Deletions cut 1 base from V and 5 bases from J, with 12 bases between. The CDR3 bases are TGCGCCAGCAGCTTGCAGGTGACATCTTATGGCTACACCTTC. This encodes CASSLQVTSYGYTF. The entire variable domain, with the rest obtained from reference TRBV5-1 and TRBJ1-2, is as follows: KAGVTQTPRYLIKTRGQQVTLSCSPISGHRSVSWYQQTPGQGLQFLFEYFSETQRNKGNFPGRFSGRQFSNSRSEMNVSTLELGDSALYLCASSLQVTSYGYTFGSGTRLTVV.

The V call is TRBV3-1 (or the pseudogene TRBV3-2), the J call TRBJ1-5; 7 bases fit TRBD1. There are 15 residues in the CDR3. Germline loops: CDR1 LGHDT, CDR2 YNNKEL (reference sequence). V lost 5 bases to trimming and J lost 6 bases; unmatched junction nucleotides: 10. The DNA of the CDR3 is TGTGCCAGCAGCAACCAGGGGGACCCGGGTCAGCCCCAGCATTTT. This gives the protein CASSNQGDPGQPQHF.

This clone occurred once. V usage is TRBV11-3 and J usage is TRBJ2-2; D gene unclear. Germline V gene data show CDR1 as SGHNT and CDR2 as YENEEA. The CDR3 sequence is 12 residues long. With 5 bases removed from V and 5 bases from J, the gap between germline ends came to 6 bases. The CDR3 coding sequence is TGTGCCAGCAGCCCGCGGACCGGGGAGCTGTTTTTT. It yields the protein CASSPRTGELFF.

The chain is built from TRBV10-1 and TRBJ1-1; D is unclear. V dropped 7 bases and J dropped 7 bases, with 10 bases sitting between them. CDR1 WNHNN and CDR2 SYGVQD come from the germline V gene (reference sequence). CDR3 length equals 11 residues. The DNA of the CDR3 is TGCGCCAGCATAAGGTGTGGTGAAGCTTTCTTT. This codes for CASIRCGEAFF.

The chain has TRBV5-4 and TRBJ1-6; no clear D gene. CDR1 and CDR2 (germline): SGHNT, YYREEE (reference sequence). There are 14 residues in the CDR3. The ends were cut back, 0 bases at V and 7 bases at J, with 8 bases in the middle. The DNA of the CDR3 is TGTGCCAGCAGCTTGGACCGGGCGAATTCACCCCTCCACTTT. Translation: CASSLDRANSPLHF.

The genes are TRBV6-2 or TRBV6-3 and TRBJ2-1; weak D call: TRBD2 (6 bases). The CDR3 contains 15 residues. Trimming pared 0 bases from V and 3 bases from J, leaving 9 bases between. CDR1 and CDR2 (germline): MNHEY, SVGEGT. In DNA, the CDR3 is TGTGCCAGCAGTTACTCGGGGGGAAACTACAATGAGCAGTTCTTC. Protein product: CASSYSGGNYNEQFF.

V usage is TRBV28 and J usage is TRBJ2-1; 9 bases map to TRBD2. The CDR3 loop spans 16 amino acids. Per germline, CDR1 MDHEN and CDR2 SYDVKM. The V gene end was trimmed by 4 bases and the J gene end by 2 bases; junction bases not matched to a gene: 6. In DNA form, the CDR3 reads TGTGCCAGCAGTTGGATAGCGGGGGTAGCCTACAATGAGCAGTTCTTC. Translation: CASSWIAGVAYNEQFF. Full variable domain (missing parts from reference TRBV28 and TRBJ2-1): DVKVTQSSRYLVKRTGEKVFLECVQDMDHENMFWYRQDPGLGLRLIYFSYDVKMKEKGDIPEGYSVSREKKERFSLILESASTNQTSMYLCASSWIAGVAYNEQFFGPGTRLTVL.

This clone was seen a single time. V gene TRBV6-4 combines with J gene TRBJ2-5; D gene ambiguous. V was cut by 2 bases and J by 5 bases, with 9 bases left in between. The CDR3 has 13 residues. The germline V gene has CDR1 MRHNA and CDR2 SNTAGT. The CDR3 DNA sequence: TGTGCCAGCAGTGACGGTCCCGCGGAGACCCAGTACTTC. It encodes CASSDGPAETQYF.

This rearrangement joins TRBV27 to TRBJ2-1; no firm D call. V lost 10 bases to trimming and J lost 0 bases, with 13 bases between them. This CDR3 comprises 14 residues. Germline lookup yields CDR1 MNHEY and CDR2 SMNVEV (reference sequence). This chain's CDR3 is CATFGPSSYNEQFF. CDR3 nucleotide sequence: TGTGCCACCTTTGGTCCTAGCTCCTACAATGAGCAGTTCTTC.

The DNA for the CDR3 is TGTGCCAGCAGCTTATCGATGGGGGTGGGCATATCGCAAGAGACCCAGTACTTC. It is translated as CASSLSMGVGISQETQYF. The chain links TRBV7-9 to TRBJ2-5; D assignment may be TRBD1 or TRBD2 (5 bases each). The CDR3 consists of 18 residues. Germline values: CDR1 SEHNR, CDR2 FQNEAQ (reference sequence). Between the trimmed V and J ends, which lost 2 bases and 2 bases, there was a span of 21 bases.

The V gene is TRBV9, the J gene TRBJ2-1; the D is unclear. There are 16 residues in the CDR3. The germline CDR1 and CDR2 sequences are SGDLS and YYNGEE. Between the trimmed V and J ends, which lost 3 bases and 0 bases, there was a span of 13 bases. CDR3 loop: CASSAVPSSSYNEQFF. CDR3 DNA: TGTGCCAGCAGCGCCGTTCCTTCTAGCTCCTACAATGAGCAGTTCTTC.

V is TRBV27 and J is TRBJ1-5; D is undetermined. Per the germline V gene, CDR1 is MNHEY and CDR2 is SMNVEV (reference sequence). The CDR3 has 13 residues. Deletions cut 0 bases from V and 6 bases from J, with 6 bases between. This CDR3 reads CASSLSLSQPQHF. The CDR3 coding sequence is TGTGCCAGCAGTTTATCCCTTTCTCAGCCCCAGCATTTT.

This chain connects TRBV4-1 to TRBJ2-1; 10 bases match TRBD2. J lost 9 bases, V lost 2 bases, and 10 bases had no gene match. Per germline, CDR1 MGHRA and CDR2 YSYEKL. CDR3 length equals 16 residues. CDR3: CASSQFKAGGRGEQFF. The CDR3 DNA reads TGCGCCAGCAGCCAATTCAAAGCGGGGGGGCGCGGTGAGCAGTTCTTC.

The rearrangement joins TRBV27 to TRBJ1-6, with D possibly matching TRBD1 (6 bases). Germline CDR1 reads MNHEY; CDR2 reads SMNVEV (reference sequence). With 4 bases removed from V and 3 bases from J, the gap between germline ends came to 10 bases. The CDR3 runs to 15 residues. As DNA, the CDR3 is TGTGCCAGCAGTTCCGGAGGGGGCTATAATTCACCCCTCCACTTT. Protein product: CASSSGGGYNSPLHF.